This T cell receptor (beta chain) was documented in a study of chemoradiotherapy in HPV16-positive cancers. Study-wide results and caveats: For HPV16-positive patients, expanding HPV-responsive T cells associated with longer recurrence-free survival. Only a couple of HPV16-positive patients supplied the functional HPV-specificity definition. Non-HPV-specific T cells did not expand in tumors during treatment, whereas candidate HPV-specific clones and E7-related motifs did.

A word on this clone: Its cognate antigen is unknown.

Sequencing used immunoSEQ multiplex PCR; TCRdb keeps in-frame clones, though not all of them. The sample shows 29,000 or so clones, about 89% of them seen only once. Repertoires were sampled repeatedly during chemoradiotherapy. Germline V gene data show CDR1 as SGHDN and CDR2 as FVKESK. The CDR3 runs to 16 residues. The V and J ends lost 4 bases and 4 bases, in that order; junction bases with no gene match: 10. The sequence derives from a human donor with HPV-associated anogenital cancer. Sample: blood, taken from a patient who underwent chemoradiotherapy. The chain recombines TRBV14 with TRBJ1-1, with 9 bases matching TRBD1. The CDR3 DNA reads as TGTGCCAGCAGCCCACCGGACAGGGGTGGATTCACTGAAGCTTTCTTT. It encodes CASSPPDRGGFTEAFF. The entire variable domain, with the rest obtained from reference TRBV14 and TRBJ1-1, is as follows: EAGVTQFPSHSVIEKGQTVTLRCDPISGHDNLYWYRRVMGKEIKFLLHFVKESKQDESGMPNNRFLAERTGGTYSTLKVQPAELEDSGVYFCASSPPDRGGFTEAFFGQGTRLTVV.